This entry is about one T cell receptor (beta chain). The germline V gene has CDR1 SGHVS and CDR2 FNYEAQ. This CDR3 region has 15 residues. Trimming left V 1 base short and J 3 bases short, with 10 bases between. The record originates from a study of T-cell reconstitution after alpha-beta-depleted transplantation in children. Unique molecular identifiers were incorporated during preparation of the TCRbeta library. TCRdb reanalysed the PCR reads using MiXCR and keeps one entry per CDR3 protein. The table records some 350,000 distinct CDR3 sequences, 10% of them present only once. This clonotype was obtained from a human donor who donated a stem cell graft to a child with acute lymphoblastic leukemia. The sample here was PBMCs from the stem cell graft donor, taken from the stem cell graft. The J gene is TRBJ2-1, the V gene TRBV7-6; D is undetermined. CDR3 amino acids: CASSLVQFVYNEQFF. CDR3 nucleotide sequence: TGTGCCAGCAGCTTAGTCCAGTTTGTCTACAATGAGCAGTTCTTC. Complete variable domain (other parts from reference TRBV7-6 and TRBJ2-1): GAGVSQSPRYKVTKRGQDVALRCDPISGHVSLYWYRQALGQGPEFLTYFNYEAQQDKSGLPNDRFSAERPEGSISTLTIQRTEQRDSAMYRCASSLVQFVYNEQFFGPGTRLTVL.